This T cell receptor (beta chain) emerged from a study of blood T cells in healthy people across ages. On the study more broadly: There was about one barcoded beta molecule captured by template switching per two T cells.

In the case of this clonotype: The antigen is undetermined.

Study-level results: Researchers judged that diversity estimates from one million T cells fell short of true values.

A sample-barcoded 5' primer and a J-beta primer mix were used in a second PCR of roughly 7 to 11 cycles. A minimum of 2.5 million CDR3-containing paired-end reads was obtained for each sample. TCRdb passed the 5' RACE reads through MiXCR, listing each CDR3 protein once. The sample holds around 800,000 distinct CDR3 sequences, 25% to 30% seen once. The same sample was also used in a study of T cells of mothers and their children. As reported in that work: Second-round PCR products received sample barcodes and 2-4 random nucleotides from the M1S primer.

The sequenced sample consisted of blood. The origin of this receptor is a boy younger than 18 in good health.

CDR3 sequence: CASSQGPWWLHF. CDR3 coding DNA: TGTGCCAGTTCCCAGGGGCCGTGGTGGCTCCACTTT. The rearrangement links TRBV25-1 to TRBJ1-6, with D possibly matching TRBD1 (6 bases). V was pared by 9 bases and J by 16 bases, with 19 bases between. There are 12 residues in the CDR3. The V gene's germline CDR1 is MGHDK and CDR2 SYGVNS.